The T cell receptor (beta chain) under discussion was sequenced for a study of vaccination and CD4 T cells after COVID-19. Overall study: Investigators stimulated cells with overlapping spike peptides drawn from SARS-CoV-2, HCoV-NL63, HCoV-OC43 and HCoV-229E.

Cultured CD4+ T-cell DNA underwent Oncomine TCR Beta short-read sequencing. TCRdb reprocessed the PCR reads with MiXCR, giving one entry per CDR3 protein. The table includes 8,000 to 9,500 distinct CDR3 sequences, under 65% detected once. Study conclusions and caveats: The rise in median SARS-CoV-2-reactive clonotypes, from approximately 23 to 38, was not significant.

Trimming cost V 6 bases and J 2 bases, with 4 bases left between them. The CDR3 runs 11 residues. Germline CDR1 MNHNS, CDR2 SASEGT. Treatment noted: roughly 11-day PBMC culture with coronavirus spike peptide pools or control peptides (ViraFEST assay). Days 3 and 7 were when half the medium was replaced with fresh IL-2 medium. This clonotype was counted a few times. Antigen unknown. The source was cultured CD4+ T cells from blood, collected after SARS-CoV-2 vaccination. The chain links TRBV6-1 to TRBJ2-5; D is ambiguous. This sequence was found in a human donor with COVID-19. CDR3 sequence (DNA): TGTGCCAGCAGCATGCAAGAGACCCAGTACTTC. This encodes CASSMQETQYF.